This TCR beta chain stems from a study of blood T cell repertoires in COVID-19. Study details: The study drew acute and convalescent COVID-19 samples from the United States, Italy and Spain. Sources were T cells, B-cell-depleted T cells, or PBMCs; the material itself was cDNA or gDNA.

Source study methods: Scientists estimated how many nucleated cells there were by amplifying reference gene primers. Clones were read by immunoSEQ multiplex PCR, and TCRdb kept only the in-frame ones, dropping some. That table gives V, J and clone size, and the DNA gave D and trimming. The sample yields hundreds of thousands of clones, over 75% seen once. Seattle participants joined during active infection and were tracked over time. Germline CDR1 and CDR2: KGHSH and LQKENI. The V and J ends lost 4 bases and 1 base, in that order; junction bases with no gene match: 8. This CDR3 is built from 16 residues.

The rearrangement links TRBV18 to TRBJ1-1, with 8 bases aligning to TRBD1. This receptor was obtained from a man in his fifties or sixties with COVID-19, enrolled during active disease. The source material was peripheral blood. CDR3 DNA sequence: TGTGCCAGCTCACAACCGGGACAGGCCACGAACACTGAAGCTTTCTTT. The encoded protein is CASSQPGQATNTEAFF.